The 14 T cell receptor beta chains reported below all come from one sample, sequenced in a study of cytomegalovirus exposure and HLA in healthy donors (dated 2017 in TCRdb). To prepare the library, the immunoSEQ multiplex PCR assay was applied. A mixture of 60 forward primers for TCR Vbeta segments and 13 reverse primers for TCR Jbeta segments was used in the multiplex PCR. TCRdb obtained this table from immuneACCESS and retained in-frame rearrangements with V and J assigned. These tables miss some clones; where compared with another copy, unresolved V genes account for less than half of the shortfall, and the remainder is unexplained. The sample table holds more than 95,000 clones, of which 10% were seen once. The ten largest clonotypes hold about 5.7% of the sample. Sequencing used PBMCs. These receptors originate from a man aged 35-49 years in good health and CMV-seropositive.

The V call is TRBV2, the J call TRBJ2-5; 8 bases match TRBD1. The CDR3 extends over 15 amino acids. V shed 7 bases, J shed 5 bases, and the junction held 12 bases outside the gene matches. Germline V gives CDR1 SNHLY, CDR2 FYNNEI. CDR3 sequence reads: CASNHRQGTGETQYF. As DNA, the CDR3 is TGTGCCAGCAATCACCGACAGGGGACGGGGGAGACCCAGTACTTC.

The rearrangement joins TRBV28 to TRBJ2-1, with D maybe TRBD2 (6 bases). The CDR3 consists of 22 residues. Trimming shortened V by 6 bases and J by 4 bases, and 37 bases separated the two germline ends. The germline CDR1 and CDR2 sequences are MDHEN and SYDVKM. CDR3 DNA: TGTGCCAGCAGCATACAGGCTCTCCCTCCCGGAGGGCGGGACCCGATGTACAATGAGCAGTTCTTC. Translation: CASSIQALPPGGRDPMYNEQFF.

This clone was observed a handful of times. The rearrangement uses TRBV6-5 and TRBJ2-2, with a possible D match to TRBD2 (6 bases). This CDR3 has 15 residues. Per the germline V gene, CDR1 is MNHEY and CDR2 is SVGAGI. Trimming shortened V by 5 bases and J by 0 bases, and 10 bases separated the two germline ends. In nucleotides, the CDR3 is TGTGCCAGCAGTGCCCGGGACTCGAACACCGGGGAGCTGTTTTTT. Its protein product is CASSARDSNTGELFF.

The rearrangement joins TRBV18 to TRBJ2-5; 7 nucleotides align to TRBD1. The J segment lost 5 bases and the V segment lost 6 bases, leaving 3 bases of the junction unmatched. The CDR3 loop spans 12 amino acids. Germline CDR1 KGHSH, CDR2 LQKENI. CDR3 sequence (DNA): TGTGCCAGCTCGGCGACAGGGGAGACCCAGTACTTC. Its protein product is CASSATGETQYF.

The gene calls are TRBV7-2 and TRBJ1-3; 7 nucleotides line up with TRBD1. J was trimmed by 0 bases and V by 7 bases; bases with no gene match: 9. CDR1 and CDR2 from the germline V gene are SGHTA and FQGNSA. The CDR3 has 16 residues. CDR3 in DNA: TGTGCCAGCAACCTGATGGGACAGAACTCTGGAAACACCATATATTTT. This gives the protein CASNLMGQNSGNTIYF.

This rearrangement joins TRBV7-9 to TRBJ2-5; a weak D match, TRBD2 (5 bases). The V end lost 2 bases, the J end lost 5 bases, and 6 bases lay between the germline ends. The length of the CDR3 is 12 residues. Germline V lookup: CDR1 SEHNR, CDR2 FQNEAQ (reference sequence). The CDR3 DNA is TGTGCCAGCAGCTTAAGAGGGGAGACCCAGTACTTC. It specifies CASSLRGETQYF.

In this sample, this clone turned up a few times. V and J are TRBV9 and TRBJ1-4, with D possibly TRBD1 on 6 matching bases. V lost 3 bases and J 1 base, leaving 16 bases between the germline ends. Germline V lookup: CDR1 SGDLS, CDR2 YYNGEE. This CDR3 has 17 amino acids. The CDR3 loop reads CASSADTGYGTNEKLFF. The CDR3 DNA sequence: TGTGCCAGCAGCGCAGACACAGGGTATGGAACTAATGAAAAACTGTTTTTT. The variable domain in full, completed from reference TRBV9 and TRBJ1-4, reads DSGVTQTPKHLITATGQRVTLRCSPRSGDLSVYWYQQSLDQGLQFLIQYYNGEERAKGNILERFSAQQFPDLHSELNLSSLELGDSALYFCASSADTGYGTNEKLFFGSGTQLSVL.

The chain is built from TRBV29-1 and TRBJ2-2; 7 bases are a match to TRBD1. The germline V gene has CDR1 SQVTM and CDR2 ANQGSEA. This CDR3 is 12 amino acids long. The V and J ends lost 7 bases and 3 bases, in that order; junction bases with no gene match: 2. The CDR3 bases are TGCAGCGGTCAGGGGGACACCGGGGAGCTGTTTTTT. Protein product: CSGQGDTGELFF.

The rearrangement links TRBV9 to TRBJ2-3, with D possibly TRBD2 on 5 matching bases. The germline V gene encodes CDR1 SGDLS and CDR2 YYNGEE. The CDR3 has 15 amino acids. V dropped 0 bases and J dropped 3 bases, with 11 bases sitting between them. This CDR3 is CASSVGKLETDTQYF. DNA of the CDR3: TGTGCCAGCAGCGTAGGTAAACTAGAGACAGATACGCAGTATTTT. The full variable domain, its missing parts supplied by reference TRBV9 and TRBJ2-3, is DSGVTQTPKHLITATGQRVTLRCSPRSGDLSVYWYQQSLDQGLQFLIQYYNGEERAKGNILERFSAQQFPDLHSELNLSSLELGDSALYFCASSVGKLETDTQYFGPGTRLTVL.

This clone has more than one count but fewer than ten. The J gene is TRBJ2-7, the V gene TRBV9, with 10 bases that match TRBD2. This CDR3 has 15 amino acids. In germline, CDR1 is SGDLS, CDR2 YYNGEE. V lost 1 base, J lost 0 bases, and 1 base stayed unmatched. CDR3 sequence reads: CASSVSSGSSYEQYF. In DNA, the CDR3 is TGTGCCAGCAGCGTATCTAGCGGGAGCTCCTACGAGCAGTACTTC. The full variable domain, rest sourced from reference TRBV9 and TRBJ2-7, is DSGVTQTPKHLITATGQRVTLRCSPRSGDLSVYWYQQSLDQGLQFLIQYYNGEERAKGNILERFSAQQFPDLHSELNLSSLELGDSALYFCASSVSSGSSYEQYFGPGTRLTVT.

The chain employs TRBV2 and TRBJ2-1, with D tentatively TRBD2 (5 bases). The CDR3 runs 13 residues. The V end was cut by 4 bases, the J end by 4 bases, with 8 bases between. Per germline, CDR1 SNHLY and CDR2 FYNNEI. The CDR3 loop reads CASSGGGYNEQFF. As DNA, the CDR3 is TGTGCCAGCAGTGGAGGAGGTTACAATGAGCAGTTCTTC.

The table lists this clone with a few counts. The rearrangement uses TRBV6-5 and TRBJ2-7; 7 positions agree with TRBD1. CDR3 length equals 12 residues. Germline CDR1 reads MNHEY; CDR2 reads SVGAGI. V was clipped by 4 bases and J by 6 bases; unmatched bases: 3. The DNA of the CDR3 is TGTGCCAGCAGTTCAACAGGGGCCGAGCAGTACTTC. Translating gives CASSSTGAEQYF.

The chain carries TRBV6-1 and TRBJ2-7, with D possibly being TRBD1 (5 bases). Looked up from germline, CDR1 is MNHNS and CDR2 is SASEGT. The CDR3 runs to 14 residues. The V end lost 1 base, the J end lost 7 bases, and 14 bases lay between the germline ends. CDR3 sequence (DNA): TGTGCCAGCAGTGAAGGCGCAGGGCTGTGGGAGCAGTACTTC. Its protein is CASSEGAGLWEQYF.

This clone was detected a few times. V is TRBV10-1 and J is TRBJ1-5; 8 bases match TRBD1. This CDR3 region has 16 residues. CDR1 is WNHNN, CDR2 SYGVQD, per germline (reference sequence). The V segment lost 10 bases and the J segment 1 base; nucleotides outside the gene matches: 12. As DNA, the CDR3 is TGCGCCACCTCCAGGGGGCTTGGGACGAGCAATCAGCCCCAGCATTTT. Translating it yields CATSRGLGTSNQPQHF.